These T cell receptor beta chains were read from a single sample in a study of shared clonotypes between healthy human individuals. Clones were read by immunoSEQ multiplex PCR, and TCRdb kept only the in-frame ones, dropping some. The sample has some 2,500,000 clones, about nine tenths seen once. Material for sequencing was naive CD4+ T cells from PBMCs. Every receptor here comes from a young man in good health. Some clones in this sample may be carry-over from other donors' samples. Both conserved end residues are part of each CDR3. D genes are given only for firm matches.

v_call	d_call	j_call	cdr3_aa	cdr3_nt
TRBV18	TRBD2	TRBJ2-1	CASSPITSGDSYNEQFF	TGTGCCAGCTCACCAATCACTAGCGGGGATTCCTACAATGAGCAGTTCTTC
TRBV27	-	TRBJ2-2	CASRFGGPTGELFF	TGTGCCAGCAGATTTGGGGGTCCCACCGGGGAGCTGTTTTTT
TRBV7-2	TRBD2	TRBJ2-7	CASRSLLGGRSYEQYF	TGTGCCAGCAGATCTCTTCTCGGGGGGAGATCCTACGAGCAGTACTTC
TRBV5-1	TRBD2	TRBJ2-1	CASSLEGSGRAEQFF	TGCGCCAGCAGCTTGGAAGGTAGCGGGAGAGCTGAGCAGTTCTTC
TRBV6-1	-	TRBJ2-5	CASSDISLLQETQYF	TGTGCCAGCAGTGATATCTCGCTACTCCAAGAGACCCAGTACTTC
TRBV9	-	TRBJ2-1	CASSVYPSYNEQFF	TGTGCCAGCAGCGTTTATCCCTCCTACAATGAGCAGTTCTTC
TRBV5-1	-	TRBJ1-1	CASSLGRLEPNTEAFF	TGCGCCAGCAGCTTGGGGAGGCTGGAGCCGAACACTGAAGCTTTCTTT
TRBV2	TRBD1	TRBJ2-1	CASTWDREANEQFF	TGTGCCAGCACCTGGGACAGGGAGGCCAATGAGCAGTTCTTC
TRBV7-2	TRBD1	TRBJ1-3	CASSLLQGSIGNTIYF	TGTGCCAGCAGCTTATTACAGGGGTCCATTGGAAACACCATATATTTT
TRBV5-1	-	TRBJ1-5	CASTPSGGGGQPQHF	TGCGCCAGCACTCCCTCGGGGGGCGGGGGACAGCCCCAGCATTTT
TRBV7-7	-	TRBJ2-2	CASSLVTAPNTGELFF	TGTGCCAGCAGCTTAGTCACAGCGCCGAACACCGGGGAGCTGTTTTTT